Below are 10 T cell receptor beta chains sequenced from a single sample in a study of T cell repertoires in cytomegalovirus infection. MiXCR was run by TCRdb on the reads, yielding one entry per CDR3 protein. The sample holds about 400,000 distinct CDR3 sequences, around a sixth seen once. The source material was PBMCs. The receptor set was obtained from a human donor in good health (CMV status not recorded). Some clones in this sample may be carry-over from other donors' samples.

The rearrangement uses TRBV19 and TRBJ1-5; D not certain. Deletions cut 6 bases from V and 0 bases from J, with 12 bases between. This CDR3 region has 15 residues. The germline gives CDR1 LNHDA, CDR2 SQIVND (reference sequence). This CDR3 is CASRGPRDSNQPQHF. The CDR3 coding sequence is TGTGCCAGTAGGGGCCCTCGGGATAGCAATCAGCCCCAGCATTTT.

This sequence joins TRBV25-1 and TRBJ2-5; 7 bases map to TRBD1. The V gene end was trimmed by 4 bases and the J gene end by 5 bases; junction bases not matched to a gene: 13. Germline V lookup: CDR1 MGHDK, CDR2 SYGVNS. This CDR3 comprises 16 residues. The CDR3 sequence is CASSGGNRGNGETQYF. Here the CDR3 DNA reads TGTGCCAGCAGTGGAGGGAACAGGGGTAATGGGGAGACCCAGTACTTC.

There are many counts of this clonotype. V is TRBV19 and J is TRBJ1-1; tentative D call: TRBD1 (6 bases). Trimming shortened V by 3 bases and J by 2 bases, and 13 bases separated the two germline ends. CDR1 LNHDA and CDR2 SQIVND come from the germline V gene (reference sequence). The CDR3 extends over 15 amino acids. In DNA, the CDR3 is TGTGCCAGTAGTATTTCAGGACAGCGTAACACTGAAGCTTTCTTT. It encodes CASSISGQRNTEAFF. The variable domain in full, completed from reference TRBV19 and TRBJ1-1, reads DGGITQSPKYLFRKEGQNVTLSCEQNLNHDAMYWYRQDPGQGLRLIYYSQIVNDFQKGDIAEGYSVSREKKESFPLTVTSAQKNPTAFYLCASSISGQRNTEAFFGQGTRLTVV.

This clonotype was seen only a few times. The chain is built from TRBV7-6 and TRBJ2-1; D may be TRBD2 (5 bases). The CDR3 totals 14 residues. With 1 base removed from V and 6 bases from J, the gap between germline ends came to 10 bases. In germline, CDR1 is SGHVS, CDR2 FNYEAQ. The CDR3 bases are TGTGCCAGCAGCTTAGGGGCTAGCACCAATGAGCAGTTCTTC. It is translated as CASSLGASTNEQFF.

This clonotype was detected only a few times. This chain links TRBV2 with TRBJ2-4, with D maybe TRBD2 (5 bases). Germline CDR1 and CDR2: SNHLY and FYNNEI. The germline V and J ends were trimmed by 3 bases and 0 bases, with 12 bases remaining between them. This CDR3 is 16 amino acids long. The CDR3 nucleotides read TGTGCCAGCAGTGAGAGGCAGCGGCTAGCCAAAAACATTCAGTACTTC. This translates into CASSERQRLAKNIQYF.

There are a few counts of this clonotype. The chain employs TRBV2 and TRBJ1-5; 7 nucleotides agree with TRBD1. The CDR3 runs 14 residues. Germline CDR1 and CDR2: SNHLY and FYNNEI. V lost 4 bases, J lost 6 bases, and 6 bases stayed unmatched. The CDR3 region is CASSGEGGPQPQHF. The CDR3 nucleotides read TGTGCCAGCAGTGGCGAAGGGGGCCCTCAGCCCCAGCATTTT.

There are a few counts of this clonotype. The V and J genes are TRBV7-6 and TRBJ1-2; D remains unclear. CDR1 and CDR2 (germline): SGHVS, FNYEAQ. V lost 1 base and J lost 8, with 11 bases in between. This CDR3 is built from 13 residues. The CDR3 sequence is CASSLDPLGGYTF. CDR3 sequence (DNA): TGTGCCAGCAGCTTAGACCCCTTAGGGGGCTACACCTTC.

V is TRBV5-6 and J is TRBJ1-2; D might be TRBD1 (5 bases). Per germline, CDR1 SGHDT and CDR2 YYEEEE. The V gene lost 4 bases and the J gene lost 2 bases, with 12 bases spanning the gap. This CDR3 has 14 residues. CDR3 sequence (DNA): TGTGCCAGCAGCCTCCCGGGGCGCAACTATGGCTACACCTTC. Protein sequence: CASSLPGRNYGYTF. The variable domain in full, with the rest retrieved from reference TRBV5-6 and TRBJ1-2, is DAGVTQSPTHLIKTRGQQVTLRCSPKSGHDTVSWYQQALGQGPQFIFQYYEEEERQRGNFPDRFSGHQFPNYSSELNVNALLLGDSALYLCASSLPGRNYGYTFGSGTRLTVV.

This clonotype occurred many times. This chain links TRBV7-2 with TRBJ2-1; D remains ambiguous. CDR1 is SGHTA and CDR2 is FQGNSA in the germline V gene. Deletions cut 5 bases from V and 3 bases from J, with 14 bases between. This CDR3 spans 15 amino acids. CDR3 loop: CASSPRYLSYNEQFF. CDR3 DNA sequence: TGTGCCAGCAGCCCCAGGTATCTAAGCTACAATGAGCAGTTCTTC.

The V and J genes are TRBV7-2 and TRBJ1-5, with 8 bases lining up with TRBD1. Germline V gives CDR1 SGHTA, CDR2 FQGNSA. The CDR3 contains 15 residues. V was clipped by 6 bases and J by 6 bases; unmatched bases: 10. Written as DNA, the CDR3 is TGTGCCAGCAGTCCCGGACAGGGCGGAGTTCAGCCCCAGCATTTT. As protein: CASSPGQGGVQPQHF.